This TCR beta chain was sequenced during a study of blood T cells in healthy people across ages. A second PCR, run for about 7 to 11 cycles, used a sample-barcoded 5' primer plus a J-beta primer mix. One entry per CDR3 protein, called by TCRdb with MiXCR from the 5' RACE reads. Of 1 million or so distinct CDR3 sequences listed, around 27% are singletons. These data also formed part of another study, on T cells of mothers and their children.

Specimen: blood. The sequence derives from a girl aged 2-9 years in good health.

CDR3 coding DNA: TGCAGTGCTAGGTCTACTAGCGGGATTGTCAATGAGCAGTTCTTC. Its translation is CSARSTSGIVNEQFF. This chain connects TRBV20-1 to TRBJ2-1; 10 bases are a match to TRBD2. Looked up from germline, CDR1 is DFQATT and CDR2 is SNEGSKA (reference sequence). The J segment lost 6 bases and the V segment lost 3 bases, leaving 8 bases of the junction unmatched. The CDR3 runs to 15 residues.